The clone carrying this TCR beta chain showed up just a few times. Exposed volunteers were people who met a COVID-19 case within 2 weeks before study entry. Profiled with immunoSEQ multiplex PCR; TCRdb holds only in-frame clones, not every one. The sample contains hundreds of thousands of clones, 85% to 90% of which appear only once. The data were obtained in a study of blood T cell repertoires in COVID-19. This CDR3 contains 13 residues. Germline V gene sequence: CDR1 MRHNA, CDR2 SNTAGT. V lost 6 bases and J lost 1, with 9 bases in between. Source material: PBMCs or T cells enriched from blood (not recorded which). The clonotype originates from a man between 45 and 60 years old who had been exposed to COVID-19. The V and J genes are TRBV6-4 and TRBJ1-1, with a weak D call TRBD1 (6 bases). In DNA, the CDR3 is TGTGCCAGCAGGAAGGACAGGAACACTGAAGCTTTCTTT. Residues: CASRKDRNTEAFF.